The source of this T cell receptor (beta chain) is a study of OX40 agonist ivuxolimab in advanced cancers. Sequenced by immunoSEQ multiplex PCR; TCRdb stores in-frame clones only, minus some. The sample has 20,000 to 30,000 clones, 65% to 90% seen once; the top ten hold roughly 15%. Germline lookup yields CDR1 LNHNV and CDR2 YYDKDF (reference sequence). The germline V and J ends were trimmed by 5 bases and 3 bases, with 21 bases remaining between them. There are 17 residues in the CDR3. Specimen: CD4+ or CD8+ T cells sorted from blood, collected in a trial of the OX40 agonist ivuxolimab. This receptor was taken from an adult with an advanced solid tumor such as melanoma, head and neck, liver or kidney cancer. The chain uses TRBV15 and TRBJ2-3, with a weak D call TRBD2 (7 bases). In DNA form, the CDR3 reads TGTGCCACCAGCCAGCGGGGAGGGGGAGAGGTAACAGATACGCAGTATTTT. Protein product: CATSQRGGGEVTDTQYF.